This paragraph reports one T cell receptor beta chain. The V gene lost 5 bases and the J gene lost 0 bases, with 11 bases spanning the gap. The CDR3 runs 14 residues. CDR1 and CDR2 from the germline V gene are SGDLS and YYNGEE. Original data processing: Researchers report that nucleated cell counts were estimated from reference gene primer amplification. Generated by immunoSEQ multiplex PCR, the TCRdb table keeps only in-frame clones and is missing some. D and trimming were read from the DNA, whereas the V and J calls and clone size are those reported in that table. The data contain 140,000 to 150,000 clones, 80% of them singletons. These data originate in a study of blood T cell repertoires in COVID-19. Across the study: Samples of COVID-19 (acute and convalescent) were obtained from the United States, Italy and Spain.

The sample consisted of peripheral blood. This sequence originates from a man aged 55 to 70 with active or convalescent COVID-19. J is TRBJ1-1 and V is TRBV9; perhaps TRBD1 as D (5 bases). This CDR3 is CASSVGGMNTEAFF. The CDR3 DNA is TGTGCCAGCAGTGTGGGGGGGATGAACACTGAAGCTTTCTTT.